The next 14 T cell receptor beta chains were all read from a single sample in a study of cytomegalovirus exposure and HLA in healthy donors. The PCR contained 60 Vbeta and 13 Jbeta primers. Measured with immunoSEQ multiplex PCR; TCRdb has only the in-frame clones, and not every one. Its table records some 120,000 clones. Sequences were obtained from PBMCs. The receptors shown here come from a woman aged 60 to 75 in good health and CMV-seronegative.

The CDR3 coding sequence is TGTGCCAGCAGTGAACCTAGGACAGGGGGCAACTATGGCTACACCTTC. As protein: CASSEPRTGGNYGYTF. The chain combines TRBV2 with TRBJ1-2; 11 positions match TRBD1. V trimming: 2 bases; J trimming: 2 bases; junction bases outside the gene matches: 4. The V gene's germline CDR1 is SNHLY and CDR2 FYNNEI. CDR3 length: 16 amino acids.

The gene calls are TRBV15 and TRBJ2-7; no clear D gene. The germline V gene encodes CDR1 LNHNV and CDR2 YYDKDF (reference sequence). CDR3 length: 13 amino acids. Between the trimmed V and J ends, which lost 3 bases and 1 base, there was a span of 7 bases. CDR3 in DNA: TGTGCCACCAGCAGTCAGTCGTCCTACGAGCAGTACTTC. Its protein product is CATSSQSSYEQYF.

The rearrangement links TRBV9 to TRBJ2-5; D may be TRBD1 (6 bases). In germline, CDR1 is SGDLS, CDR2 YYNGEE. The CDR3 contains 15 residues. V was clipped by 3 bases and J by 5 bases, with 17 bases between them. For the CDR3, the DNA is TGTGCCAGCAGCGACCAGACAGGTCTCGGGGAGACCCAGTACTTC. Amino acids: CASSDQTGLGETQYF.

This rearrangement joins TRBV6-6 to TRBJ1-1; a weak D match, TRBD1 (6 bases). Deletions cut 7 bases from V and 5 bases from J, with 14 bases between. Germline loops: CDR1 MNHNY, CDR2 SVGAGI (reference sequence). CDR3 length equals 13 residues. CDR3 protein: CASMTGSGTEAFF. The DNA of the CDR3 is TGTGCCAGCATGACAGGAAGTGGGACTGAAGCTTTCTTT.

This chain links TRBV6-1 with TRBJ1-5, with 8 positions matching TRBD1. Germline-derived CDR1 and CDR2 are MNHNS and SASEGT. The CDR3 length is 16 residues. The V segment lost 3 bases and the J segment 0 bases; nucleotides outside the gene matches: 4. CDR3 sequence (DNA): TGTGCCAGCAGTGACCGACAGGGGTATAGCAATCAGCCCCAGCATTTT. Its translation: CASSDRQGYSNQPQHF.

This chain joins TRBV7-9 and TRBJ1-5; 7 bases agree with TRBD1. V gave up 4 bases and J gave up 6 bases; unmatched junction bases: 9. The CDR3 runs 15 residues. Germline CDR1 is SEHNR and CDR2 is FQNEAQ (reference sequence). CDR3 bases: TGTGCCAGCAGCTCAACGACGACAGGGATTCAGCCCCAGCATTTT. Amino acid sequence: CASSSTTTGIQPQHF.

J is TRBJ2-1 and V is TRBV6-6; D gene ambiguous. Germline-derived CDR1 and CDR2 are MNHNY and SVGAGI (reference sequence). The V end was cut by 5 bases, the J end by 5 bases, with 7 bases between. The CDR3 covers 12 residues. The CDR3 sequence: CASSPSHNEQFF. DNA for the CDR3: TGTGCCAGCAGTCCGAGTCACAATGAGCAGTTCTTC.

V is TRBV5-1 and J is TRBJ1-1; a possible D gene is TRBD1 (5 bases). Trimming took off 7 bases at V and 1 base at J, with 14 bases between the two ends. Per germline, CDR1 SGHRS and CDR2 YFSETQ. This CDR3 spans 14 amino acids. The CDR3 loop reads CASAGGGPNTEAFF. Here the CDR3 DNA reads TGCGCCAGCGCCGGGGGGGGTCCGAACACTGAAGCTTTCTTT.

This chain links TRBV4-1 with TRBJ1-1; TRBD1 agrees at 9 bases. The J segment lost 1 base and the V segment lost 3 bases, leaving 3 bases of the junction unmatched. The germline V gene encodes CDR1 MGHRA and CDR2 YSYEKL. The CDR3 extends over 15 amino acids. The CDR3 region is CASSHRQGENTEAFF. CDR3 bases: TGCGCCAGCAGCCATAGACAGGGGGAGAACACTGAAGCTTTCTTT.

Here the CDR3 DNA reads TGTGCCAGCAGTGTGGGGCCTGGAGAGCAGTACTTC. Amino acid sequence: CASSVGPGEQYF. J is TRBJ2-7 and V is TRBV28; possible D gene TRBD1, 5 bases. Germline CDR1 and CDR2: MDHEN and SYDVKM. CDR3 size: 12 residues. Trimming took off 5 bases at V and 7 bases at J, with 12 bases between the two ends.

This chain connects TRBV7-2 to TRBJ1-1, with D perhaps matching TRBD1 (5 bases). The V gene lost 1 base and the J gene lost 5 bases, with 11 bases spanning the gap. Germline lookup yields CDR1 SGHTA and CDR2 FQGNSA. This CDR3 comprises 14 residues. CDR3 in DNA: TGTGCCAGCAGCTTAGTATGGGGGGGGACTGAAGCTTTCTTT. Its translation: CASSLVWGGTEAFF.

The chain joins TRBV6-1 to TRBJ1-5, with D possibly matching TRBD1 (6 bases). Deletions cut 4 bases from V and 6 bases from J, with 13 bases between. Germline-derived CDR1 and CDR2 are MNHNS and SASEGT. The CDR3 loop spans 14 amino acids. The CDR3 region has the DNA TGTGCCAGCAGTGCTACAGGGTCAGTTCAGCCCCAGCATTTT. This codes for CASSATGSVQPQHF.

The CDR3 region has the DNA TGTGCCAGCAGCTTAGTGGAGAGCTCCTATAATTCACCCCTCCACTTT. Translation: CASSLVESSYNSPLHF. The V call is TRBV7-9, the J call TRBJ1-6, with D hard to call. The CDR3 is made up of 16 amino acids. With 1 base removed from V and 0 bases from J, the gap between germline ends came to 7 bases. The germline CDR1 and CDR2 sequences are SEHNR and FQNEAQ (reference sequence).

The gene calls are TRBV29-1 and TRBJ2-3; 7 bases align to TRBD1. CDR3 size: 15 residues. V shed 5 bases and J 2 bases; nucleotides not matched to a gene: 10. Germline assignment: CDR1 SQVTM and CDR2 ANQGSEA. This CDR3 is CSVPKGALPTDTQYF. CDR3 DNA sequence: TGCAGCGTTCCGAAGGGGGCCCTACCCACAGATACGCAGTATTTT.